This T cell receptor (beta chain) stems from a study of shared T cell receptors in the human thymus. The CDR3 spans 13 residues. The germline V gene has CDR1 SNHLY and CDR2 FYNNEI. Trimming stripped 4 bases from V and 3 bases from J, with 9 bases between. Produced via immunoSEQ multiplex PCR; TCRdb's table is partial and in-frame only. The sample shows 700,000 or so clones, roughly 85% of them seen only once. This sample also belongs to another study, concerning human thymus T cells. That work states: Related work showed strongly overlapping thymic repertoires across unrelated individuals.

The chain has TRBV2 and TRBJ1-1; no definite D call. Input material: thymocytes. This clonotype originated in a girl in the first two years of life with a congenital heart defect. The CDR3: CASSVLYHTEAFF. The CDR3 nucleotides read TGTGCCAGCAGTGTGCTATACCACACTGAAGCTTTCTTT.